This passage covers 25 T cell receptor beta chains from one sample sequenced in a study of T cell changes during pregnancy in multiple sclerosis. Measured with immunoSEQ multiplex PCR; TCRdb has only the in-frame clones, and not every one. The data contain some 44,000 clones, nearly 90% of them seen just once; the ten biggest clones take up approximately 0.92%. Sequenced here: CD4+ T cells from peripheral blood mononuclear cells, sampled after pregnancy. All receptors come from a female donor with multiple sclerosis, enrolled in a pregnancy study.

The genes are TRBV5-1 and TRBJ2-3, with 9 bases fitting TRBD2. The germline gives CDR1 SGHRS, CDR2 YFSETQ. The J segment lost 2 bases and the V segment lost 3 bases, leaving 4 bases of the junction unmatched. This CDR3 is built from 15 residues. The CDR3 loop reads CASSSVAGVTDTQYF. In DNA, the CDR3 is TGCGCCAGCAGCTCGGTAGCGGGGGTCACAGATACGCAGTATTTT.

The chain recombines TRBV5-6 with TRBJ2-7; D is unclear. The V gene's germline CDR1 is SGHDT and CDR2 YYEEEE. This CDR3 spans 13 amino acids. Trimming took off 0 bases at V and 5 bases at J, with 9 bases between the two ends. The CDR3 DNA follows: TGTGCCAGCAGCTTGGGTAGTTTCAACGAGCAGTACTTC. Protein sequence: CASSLGSFNEQYF.

The chain uses TRBV5-5 and TRBJ1-1, with 8 bases aligning to TRBD1. Looked up from germline, CDR1 is SGHKS and CDR2 is YYEKEE (reference sequence). CDR3 length equals 17 residues. After removal of 2 bases from V and 4 bases from J, the junction contained 13 bases not matched to a gene. The CDR3: CASSFLLLAGGFTEAFF. The CDR3 DNA reads TGTGCCAGCAGCTTCCTTCTTTTAGCAGGGGGCTTCACTGAAGCTTTCTTT.

J is TRBJ2-1 and V is TRBV29-1, with a weak D call TRBD2 (7 bases). There are 15 residues in the CDR3. Germline lookup yields CDR1 SQVTM and CDR2 ANQGSEA. Trimming shortened V by 4 bases and J by 0 bases, and 13 bases separated the two germline ends. CDR3 sequence: CSVGGGHGSYNEQFF. Written as DNA, the CDR3 is TGCAGCGTTGGGGGGGGACACGGCTCCTACAATGAGCAGTTCTTC.

This clone occurred once. This sequence joins TRBV6-1 and TRBJ1-6; no definite D call. Trimming pared 8 bases from V and 7 bases from J, leaving 6 bases between. The CDR3 is made up of 11 amino acids. Germline V lookup: CDR1 MNHNS, CDR2 SASEGT. This CDR3 is CASGQNSPLHF. CDR3 DNA: TGTGCCAGCGGTCAGAATTCACCCCTCCACTTT.

J is TRBJ2-6 and V is TRBV30; D uncertain. This CDR3 region has 14 residues. Germline CDR1 GTSNPN, CDR2 SVGIG (reference sequence). V lost 4 bases and J 1 base, leaving 8 bases between the germline ends. CDR3 amino acids: CAWTSRSGANVLTF. The DNA of the CDR3 is TGTGCCTGGACCTCCCGGTCTGGGGCCAACGTCCTGACTTTC.

This chain uses TRBV9 with TRBJ2-3, with 11 bases lining up with TRBD2. This CDR3 is built from 15 residues. Unmatched junction bases numbered 4, after V lost 3 bases and J lost 4 bases. Per the germline V gene, CDR1 is SGDLS and CDR2 is YYNGEE. CDR3 in DNA: TGTGCCAGCAGCGGGATTAGCGGGGGGGCAGATACGCAGTATTTT. Encoded protein: CASSGISGGADTQYF.

This chain uses TRBV30 with TRBJ1-6; D not resolved. The germline CDR1 and CDR2 sequences are GTSNPN and SVGIG (reference sequence). V was clipped by 2 bases and J by 0 bases, with 14 bases between them. The length of the CDR3 is 17 residues. The CDR3 bases are TGTGCCTGGAGTCCACCTCCCCGGAGCTCCTATAATTCACCCCTCCACTTT. This encodes CAWSPPPRSSYNSPLHF.

V usage is TRBV2 and J usage is TRBJ1-1, with 10 bases fitting TRBD1. The V gene end was trimmed by 5 bases and the J gene end by 3 bases; junction bases not matched to a gene: 9. Looked up from germline, CDR1 is SNHLY and CDR2 is FYNNEI. This CDR3 has 16 amino acids. CDR3 DNA sequence: TGTGCCAGCAGTCGAGGACAGGGGGGGAAGGACACTGAAGCTTTCTTT. Translation: CASSRGQGGKDTEAFF.

The chain carries TRBV7-9 and TRBJ1-3; 8 nucleotides line up with TRBD1. V was pared by 5 bases and J by 3 bases, with 9 bases of the junction left unmatched. This CDR3 spans 16 amino acids. CDR1 SEHNR and CDR2 FQNEAQ come from the germline V gene (reference sequence). The CDR3 DNA follows: TGTGCCAGCAGCCCCTCCGGGACAGGATATGGAAACACCATATATTTT. Translating it yields CASSPSGTGYGNTIYF.

Worth noting for this clone: Different DNA sequences within this sample yield the same CDR3. The chain links TRBV7-9 to TRBJ2-3; D gene ambiguous. The CDR3 has 14 residues. Trimming pared 1 base from V and 3 bases from J, leaving 8 bases between. CDR1 is SEHNR, CDR2 FQNEAQ, per germline (reference sequence). The CDR3 sequence is CASSLGAETDTQYF. Written as DNA, the CDR3 is TGTGCCAGCAGCTTAGGGGCCGAGACAGATACGCAGTATTTT. The full variable domain, its missing parts supplied by reference TRBV7-9 and TRBJ2-3, is DTGVSQNPRHKITKRGQNVTFRCDPISEHNRLYWYRQTLGQGPEFLTYFQNEAQLEKSRLLSDRFSAERPKGSFSTLEIQRTEQGDSAMYLCASSLGAETDTQYFGPGTRLTVL.

This clone came up once. This sequence joins TRBV9 and TRBJ2-3; 8 bases match TRBD2. Germline assignment: CDR1 SGDLS and CDR2 YYNGEE. The CDR3 is 15 amino acids. V gave up 2 bases and J gave up 6 bases; unmatched junction bases: 8. The CDR3 DNA reads TGTGCCAGCAGCGTCTCCGGGGGGGCGGGGGATACGCAGTATTTT. Translated: CASSVSGGAGDTQYF.

The J gene is TRBJ2-3, the V gene TRBV5-1; 12 bases are shared with TRBD1. Trimming at V came to 4 bases and at J to 5 bases, leaving 5 bases not matched to a gene. The CDR3 loop spans 15 amino acids. The germline CDR1 and CDR2 sequences are SGHRS and YFSETQ. The CDR3 sequence: CASSRGQGAIDTQYF. CDR3 DNA: TGCGCCAGCAGCCGGGGACAGGGGGCTATAGATACGCAGTATTTT. The full variable domain, with the rest looked up from reference TRBV5-1 and TRBJ2-3, is KAGVTQTPRYLIKTRGQQVTLSCSPISGHRSVSWYQQTPGQGLQFLFEYFSETQRNKGNFPGRFSGRQFSNSRSEMNVSTLELGDSALYLCASSRGQGAIDTQYFGPGTRLTVL.

This clone occurred a few times. The rearrangement links TRBV7-6 to TRBJ2-7, with 8 positions matching TRBD1. V shed 5 bases, J shed 3 bases, and the junction held 6 bases outside the gene matches. Germline assignment: CDR1 SGHVS and CDR2 FNYEAQ. The CDR3 loop spans 14 amino acids. Here the CDR3 DNA reads TGTGCCAGCAGCCGAGGACAGGGTGGCTACGAGCAGTACTTC. Translating gives CASSRGQGGYEQYF.

The V call is TRBV23-1, the J call TRBJ1-1; 9 nucleotides line up with TRBD1. TRBV23-1 is an open reading frame, and its role is uncertain. CDR3 length equals 20 residues. V lost 3 bases and J lost 0; bases outside the gene matches: 17. CDR3 amino acids: CASSHSSTTRDRDMNTEAFF. The CDR3 bases are TGCGCCAGCAGTCACTCTTCTACTACCCGGGACAGGGACATGAACACTGAAGCTTTCTTT.

The rearrangement joins TRBV30 to TRBJ2-4, with 7 bases matching TRBD2. CDR1 is GTSNPN and CDR2 is SVGIG in the germline V gene (reference sequence). With V trimmed by 1 base and J by 6 bases, 9 bases remained unmatched. The CDR3 has 15 amino acids. DNA for the CDR3: TGTGCCTGGAGTGACGGGAGGCAGCAGGGAAACATTCAGTACTTC. The encoded protein is CAWSDGRQQGNIQYF.

J is TRBJ2-5 and V is TRBV27; maybe TRBD1 (5 bases). The J call may be incorrect, as the DNA end agrees better with TRBJ2-7. CDR1 and CDR2 (germline): MNHEY, SMNVEV (reference sequence). This CDR3 comprises 14 residues. The CDR3 loop is CASSQRGSSYEQYF. CDR3 nucleotide sequence: TGTGCCAGCAGTCAAAGGGGCAGTTCCTACGAGCAGTACTTC.

This chain joins TRBV28 and TRBJ2-7, with 8 nucleotides matching TRBD1. V was pared by 5 bases and J by 7 bases, with 10 bases of the junction left unmatched. The V gene's germline CDR1 is MDHEN and CDR2 SYDVKM. The CDR3 has 14 residues. The CDR3 here is CASSPPDRDGEQYF. The CDR3 bases are TGTGCCAGCAGTCCACCGGACAGGGATGGTGAGCAGTACTTC. Combining the CDR3 with reference TRBV28 and TRBJ2-7 gives the whole variable domain DVKVTQSSRYLVKRTGEKVFLECVQDMDHENMFWYRQDPGLGLRLIYFSYDVKMKEKGDIPEGYSVSREKKERFSLILESASTNQTSMYLCASSPPDRDGEQYFGPGTRLTVT.

The chain is built from TRBV19 and TRBJ1-2; a possible D gene is TRBD1 (5 bases). The CDR3 has 14 amino acids. V was trimmed by 5 bases and J by 3 bases, leaving 13 bases between them. Looked up from germline, CDR1 is LNHDA and CDR2 is SQIVND (reference sequence). CDR3 nucleotides: TGTGCCAGTAGTCCCCGACAGTACGACTATGGCTACACCTTC. This translates into CASSPRQYDYGYTF.

This chain uses TRBV27 with TRBJ2-1, with a weak D call TRBD1 (5 bases). CDR3 length equals 13 residues. CDR1 is MNHEY and CDR2 is SMNVEV in the germline V gene (reference sequence). V lost 5 bases and J lost 7, with 12 bases in between. The CDR3 reads CASSRKRGNEQFF. CDR3 coding DNA: TGTGCCAGCAGTCGTAAAAGGGGTAATGAGCAGTTCTTC.

The V call is TRBV10-3, the J call TRBJ2-7; tentative D call: TRBD1 (6 bases). Trimming took off 6 bases at V and 0 bases at J, with 12 bases between the two ends. Germline loops: CDR1 ENHRY, CDR2 SYGVKD. The CDR3 is 14 amino acids. CDR3 residues: CAIRWDTYSYEQYF. Written as DNA, the CDR3 is TGTGCCATCAGATGGGACACTTACTCCTACGAGCAGTACTTC.

The rearrangement uses TRBV19 and TRBJ2-5; 10 positions agree with TRBD1. J gave up 3 bases and V 5 bases, and 9 bases lay outside the gene matches. The germline V gene encodes CDR1 LNHDA and CDR2 SQIVND (reference sequence). The CDR3 sequence is 16 residues long. This CDR3 is CASSAGPGTGEETQYF. The DNA for the CDR3 is TGTGCCAGTAGTGCTGGACCCGGGACAGGGGAAGAGACCCAGTACTTC.

The chain links TRBV5-4 to TRBJ1-1; a possible D gene is TRBD1 (5 bases). V was clipped by 3 bases and J by 0 bases, with 9 bases between them. The CDR3 has 14 residues. Germline V gene data show CDR1 as SGHNT and CDR2 as YYREEE (reference sequence). The CDR3 sequence: CASSYGHMNTEAFF. In DNA, the CDR3 is TGTGCCAGCAGCTACGGACATATGAACACTGAAGCTTTCTTT.

This clone was seen a single time. The chain joins TRBV6-4 to TRBJ2-7, with 8 bases aligning to TRBD1. V gave up 2 bases and J gave up 2 bases; unmatched junction bases: 5. Germline values: CDR1 MRHNA, CDR2 SNTAGT. CDR3 size: 15 residues. CDR3 sequence (DNA): TGTGCCAGCAGTGACCCTGACAGGGGTCCCTACGAGCAGTACTTC. This encodes CASSDPDRGPYEQYF.

This clone was counted once. The genes are TRBV4-1 and TRBJ1-6, with no clear D. V was shortened by 1 base and J by 8 bases, with 6 bases between the two germline ends. Germline values: CDR1 MGHRA, CDR2 YSYEKL. The CDR3 runs 13 residues. CDR3 amino acids: CASSQVADSPLHF. The CDR3, as DNA: TGCGCCAGCAGCCAAGTCGCAGATTCACCCCTCCACTTT.